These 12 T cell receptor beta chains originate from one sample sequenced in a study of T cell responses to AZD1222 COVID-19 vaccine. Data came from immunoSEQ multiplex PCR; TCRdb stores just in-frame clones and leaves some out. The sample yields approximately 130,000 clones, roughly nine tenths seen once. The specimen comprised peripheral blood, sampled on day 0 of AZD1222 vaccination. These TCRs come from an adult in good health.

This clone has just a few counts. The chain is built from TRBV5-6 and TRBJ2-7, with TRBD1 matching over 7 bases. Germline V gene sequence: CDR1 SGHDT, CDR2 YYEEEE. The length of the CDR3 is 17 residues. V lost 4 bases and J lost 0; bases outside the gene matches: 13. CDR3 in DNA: TGTGCCAGCAGCGCCATAAAACCGGGACAGAGCTCCTACGAGCAGTACTTC. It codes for CASSAIKPGQSSYEQYF.

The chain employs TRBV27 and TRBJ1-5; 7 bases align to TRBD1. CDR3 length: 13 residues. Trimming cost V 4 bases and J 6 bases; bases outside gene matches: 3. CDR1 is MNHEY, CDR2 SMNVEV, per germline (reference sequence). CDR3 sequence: CASSSRDSQPQHF. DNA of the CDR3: TGTGCCAGCAGTTCCCGGGACAGTCAGCCCCAGCATTTT.

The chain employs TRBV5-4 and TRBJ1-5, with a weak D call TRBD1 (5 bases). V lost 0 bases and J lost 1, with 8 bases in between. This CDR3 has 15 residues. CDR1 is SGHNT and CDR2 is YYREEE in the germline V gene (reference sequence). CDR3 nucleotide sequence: TGTGCCAGCAGCTTGGATCGGGGGAGCAATCAGCCCCAGCATTTT. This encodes CASSLDRGSNQPQHF.

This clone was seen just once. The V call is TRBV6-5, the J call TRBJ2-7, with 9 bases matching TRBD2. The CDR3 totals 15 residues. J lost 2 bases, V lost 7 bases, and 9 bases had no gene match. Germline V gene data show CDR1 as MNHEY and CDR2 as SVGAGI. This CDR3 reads CASTQGTSGPYEQYF. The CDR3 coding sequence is TGTGCCAGCACCCAGGGAACTAGCGGGCCCTACGAGCAGTACTTC.

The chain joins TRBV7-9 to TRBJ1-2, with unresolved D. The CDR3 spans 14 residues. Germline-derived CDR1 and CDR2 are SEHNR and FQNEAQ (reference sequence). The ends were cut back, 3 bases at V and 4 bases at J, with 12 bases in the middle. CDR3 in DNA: TGTGCCAGCAGCTTCGACCGGCCAGGCTATGGCTACACCTTC. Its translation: CASSFDRPGYGYTF.

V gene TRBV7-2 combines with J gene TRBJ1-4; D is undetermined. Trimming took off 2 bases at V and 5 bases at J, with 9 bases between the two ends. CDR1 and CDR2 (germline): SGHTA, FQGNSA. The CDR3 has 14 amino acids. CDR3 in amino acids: CASSLNRANEKLFF. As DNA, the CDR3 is TGTGCCAGCAGCTTAAACCGGGCCAATGAAAAACTGTTTTTT.

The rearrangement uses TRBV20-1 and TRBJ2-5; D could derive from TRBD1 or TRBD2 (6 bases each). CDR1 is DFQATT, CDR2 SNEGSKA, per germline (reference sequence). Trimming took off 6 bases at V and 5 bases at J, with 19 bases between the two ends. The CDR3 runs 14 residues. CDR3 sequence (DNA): TGCAGTGCCAGTGGTCGGGGGCGCCTTGAGACCCAGTACTTC. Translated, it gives CSASGRGRLETQYF.

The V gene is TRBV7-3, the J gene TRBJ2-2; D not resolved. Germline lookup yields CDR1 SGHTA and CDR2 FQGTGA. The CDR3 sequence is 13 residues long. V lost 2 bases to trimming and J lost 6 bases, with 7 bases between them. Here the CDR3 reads CASSLAKAGELFF. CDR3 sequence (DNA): TGTGCCAGCAGCTTAGCTAAGGCCGGGGAGCTGTTTTTT. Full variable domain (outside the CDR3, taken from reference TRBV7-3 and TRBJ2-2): GAGVSQTPSNKVTEKGKYVELRCDPISGHTALYWYRQSLGQGPEFLIYFQGTGAADDSGLPNDRFFAVRPEGSVSTLKIQRTERGDSAVYLCASSLAKAGELFFGEGSRLTVL.

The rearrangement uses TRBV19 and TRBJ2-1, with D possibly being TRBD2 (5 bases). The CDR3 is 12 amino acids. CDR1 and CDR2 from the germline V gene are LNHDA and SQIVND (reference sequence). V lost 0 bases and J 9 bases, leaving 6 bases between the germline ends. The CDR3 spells CASSIDRGEQFF. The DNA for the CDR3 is TGTGCCAGTAGTATAGATCGGGGTGAGCAGTTCTTC.

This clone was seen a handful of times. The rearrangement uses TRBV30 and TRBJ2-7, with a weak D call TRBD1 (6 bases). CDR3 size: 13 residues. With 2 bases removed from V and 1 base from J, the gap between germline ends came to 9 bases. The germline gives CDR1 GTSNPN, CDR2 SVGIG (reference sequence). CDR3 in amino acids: CAWSFGTSYEQYF. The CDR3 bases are TGTGCCTGGAGTTTCGGGACATCCTACGAGCAGTACTTC.

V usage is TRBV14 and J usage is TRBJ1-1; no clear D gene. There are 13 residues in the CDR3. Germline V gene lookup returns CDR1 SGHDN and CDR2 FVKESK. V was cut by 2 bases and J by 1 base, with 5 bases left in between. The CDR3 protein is CASSQLPNTEAFF. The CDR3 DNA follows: TGTGCCAGCAGCCAACTTCCGAACACTGAAGCTTTCTTT. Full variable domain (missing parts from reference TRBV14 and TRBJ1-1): EAGVTQFPSHSVIEKGQTVTLRCDPISGHDNLYWYRRVMGKEIKFLLHFVKESKQDESGMPNNRFLAERTGGTYSTLKVQPAELEDSGVYFCASSQLPNTEAFFGQGTRLTVV.

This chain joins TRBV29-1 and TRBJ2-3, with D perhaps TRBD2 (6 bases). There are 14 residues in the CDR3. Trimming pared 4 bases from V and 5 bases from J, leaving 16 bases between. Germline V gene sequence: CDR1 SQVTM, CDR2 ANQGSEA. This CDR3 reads CSVVPAGLKDTQYF. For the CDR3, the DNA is TGCAGCGTTGTACCAGCGGGCCTGAAAGATACGCAGTATTTT.